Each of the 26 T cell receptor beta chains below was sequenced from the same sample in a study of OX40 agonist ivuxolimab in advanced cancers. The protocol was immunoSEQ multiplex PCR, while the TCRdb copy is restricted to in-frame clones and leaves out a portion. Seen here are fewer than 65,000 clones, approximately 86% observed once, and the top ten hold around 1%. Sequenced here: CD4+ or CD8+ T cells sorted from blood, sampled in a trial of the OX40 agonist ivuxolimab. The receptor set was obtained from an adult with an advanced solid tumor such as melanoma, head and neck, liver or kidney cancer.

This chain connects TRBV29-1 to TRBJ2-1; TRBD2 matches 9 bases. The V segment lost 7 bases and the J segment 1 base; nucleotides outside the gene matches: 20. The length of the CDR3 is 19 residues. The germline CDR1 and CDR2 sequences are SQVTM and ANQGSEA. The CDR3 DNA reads TGCAGCGCCGAGCTCGGGCTAGCGGGGAGTAGTTGGTCCTACAATGAGCAGTTCTTC. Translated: CSAELGLAGSSWSYNEQFF.

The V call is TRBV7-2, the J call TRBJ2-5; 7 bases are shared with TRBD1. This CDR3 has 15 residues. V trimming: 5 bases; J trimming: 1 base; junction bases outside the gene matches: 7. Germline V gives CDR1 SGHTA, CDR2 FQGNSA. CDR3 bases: TGTGCCAGCAGCCTCCTGGGGACAGCCCAAGAGACCCAGTACTTC. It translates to CASSLLGTAQETQYF.

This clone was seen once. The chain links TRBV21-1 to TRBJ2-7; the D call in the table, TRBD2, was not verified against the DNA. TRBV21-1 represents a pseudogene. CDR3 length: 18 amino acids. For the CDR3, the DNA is TGTGCCAGCAGCAAATCGGCATTCGGGGGACTCGCTTACTACGAGCAGTACTTC. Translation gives CASSKSAFGGLAYYEQYF.

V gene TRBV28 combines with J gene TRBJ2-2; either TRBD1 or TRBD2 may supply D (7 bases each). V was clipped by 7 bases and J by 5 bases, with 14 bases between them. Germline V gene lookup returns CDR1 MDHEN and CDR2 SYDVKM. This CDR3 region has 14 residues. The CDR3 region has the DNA TGTGCCAGCACCCGGCAGGGGGGGACCGGGGAGCTGTTTTTT. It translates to CASTRQGGTGELFF.

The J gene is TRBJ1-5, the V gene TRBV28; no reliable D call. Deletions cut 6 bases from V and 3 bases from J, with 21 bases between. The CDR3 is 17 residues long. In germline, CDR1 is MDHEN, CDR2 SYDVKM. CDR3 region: CASSFQVGSYPNQPQHF. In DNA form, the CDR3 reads TGTGCCAGCAGCTTCCAAGTCGGGTCCTACCCCAATCAGCCCCAGCATTTT.

DNA for the CDR3: TGCGCCAGCAGCTTGGGGGCGGGCCAACAAGAGACCCAGTACTTC. This sequence encodes CASSLGAGQQETQYF. The chain has TRBV5-1 and TRBJ2-5; perhaps TRBD2 as D (5 bases). V was clipped by 0 bases and J by 2 bases, with 11 bases between them. The germline V gene encodes CDR1 SGHRS and CDR2 YFSETQ. The CDR3 is 15 residues long.

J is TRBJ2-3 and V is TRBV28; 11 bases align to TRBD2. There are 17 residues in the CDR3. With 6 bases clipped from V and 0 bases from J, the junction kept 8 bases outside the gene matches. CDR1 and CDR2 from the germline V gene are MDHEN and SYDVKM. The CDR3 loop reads CASSPVGLAASTDTQYF. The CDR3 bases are TGTGCCAGCAGCCCAGTGGGACTAGCGGCTAGCACAGATACGCAGTATTTT.

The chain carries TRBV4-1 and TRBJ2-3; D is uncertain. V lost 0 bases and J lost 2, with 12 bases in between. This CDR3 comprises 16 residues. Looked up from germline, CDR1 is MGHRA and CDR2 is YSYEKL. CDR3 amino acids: CASSQDNLGITDTQYF. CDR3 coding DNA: TGCGCCAGCAGCCAAGACAATCTGGGGATCACAGATACGCAGTATTTT.

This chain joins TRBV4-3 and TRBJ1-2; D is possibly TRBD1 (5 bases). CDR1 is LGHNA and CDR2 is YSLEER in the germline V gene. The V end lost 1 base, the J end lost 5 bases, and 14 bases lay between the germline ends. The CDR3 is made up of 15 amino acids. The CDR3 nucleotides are TGCGCCAGCAGCCAAGTCGGCCAGGACACTTATGGCTACACCTTC. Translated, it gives CASSQVGQDTYGYTF.

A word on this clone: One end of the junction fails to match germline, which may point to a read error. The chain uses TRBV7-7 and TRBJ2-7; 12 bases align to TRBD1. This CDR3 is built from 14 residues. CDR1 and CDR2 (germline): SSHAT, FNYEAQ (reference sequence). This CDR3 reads CASSPGTGGSEQYF. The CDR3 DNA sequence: TGTGCTAGCAGCCCCGGGACAGGGGGCTCTGAGCAGTACTTC.

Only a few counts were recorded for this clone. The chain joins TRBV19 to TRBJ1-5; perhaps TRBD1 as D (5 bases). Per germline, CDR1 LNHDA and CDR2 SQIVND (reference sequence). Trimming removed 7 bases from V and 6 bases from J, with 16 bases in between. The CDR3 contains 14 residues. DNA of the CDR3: TGTGCCAGTACCGGCCGAGGACATCGTCAGCCCCAGCATTTT. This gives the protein CASTGRGHRQPQHF.

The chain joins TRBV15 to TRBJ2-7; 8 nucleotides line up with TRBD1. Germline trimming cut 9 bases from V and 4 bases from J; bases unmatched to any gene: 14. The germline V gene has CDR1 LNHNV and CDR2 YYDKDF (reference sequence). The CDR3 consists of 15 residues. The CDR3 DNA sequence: TGTGCCACAGAGGGTTATGTCGGACAGGGATACGAGCAGTACTTC. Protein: CATEGYVGQGYEQYF.

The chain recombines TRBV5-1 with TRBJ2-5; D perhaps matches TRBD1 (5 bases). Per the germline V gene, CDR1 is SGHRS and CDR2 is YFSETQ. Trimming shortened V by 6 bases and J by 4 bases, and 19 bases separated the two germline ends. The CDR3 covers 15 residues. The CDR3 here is CASNPIQGSGETQYF. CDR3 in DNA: TGCGCCAGCAACCCTATTCAGGGCTCGGGAGAGACCCAGTACTTC. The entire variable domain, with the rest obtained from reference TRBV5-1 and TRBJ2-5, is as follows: KAGVTQTPRYLIKTRGQQVTLSCSPISGHRSVSWYQQTPGQGLQFLFEYFSETQRNKGNFPGRFSGRQFSNSRSEMNVSTLELGDSALYLCASNPIQGSGETQYFGPGTRLLVL.

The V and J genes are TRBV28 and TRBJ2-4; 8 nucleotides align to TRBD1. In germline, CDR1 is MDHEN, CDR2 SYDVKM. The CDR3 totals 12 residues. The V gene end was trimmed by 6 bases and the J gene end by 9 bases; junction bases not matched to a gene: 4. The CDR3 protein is CASRQGAGIQYF. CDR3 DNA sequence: TGTGCCAGCAGGCAGGGGGCAGGCATTCAGTACTTC.

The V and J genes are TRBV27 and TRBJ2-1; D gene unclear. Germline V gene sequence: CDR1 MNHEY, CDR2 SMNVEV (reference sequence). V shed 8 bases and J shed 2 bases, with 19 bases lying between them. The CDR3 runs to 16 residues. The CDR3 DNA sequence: TGTGCCAGCGTAGATCTGGGCGGCAAGGCCTACAATGAGCAGTTCTTC. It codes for CASVDLGGKAYNEQFF.

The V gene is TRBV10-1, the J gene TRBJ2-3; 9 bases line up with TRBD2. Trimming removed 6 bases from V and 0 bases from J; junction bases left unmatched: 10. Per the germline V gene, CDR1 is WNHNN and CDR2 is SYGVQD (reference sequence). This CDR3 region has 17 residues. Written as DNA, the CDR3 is TGCGCCAGCAGAAATATCCTAGCGGGACTGAGCACAGATACGCAGTATTTT. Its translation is CASRNILAGLSTDTQYF.

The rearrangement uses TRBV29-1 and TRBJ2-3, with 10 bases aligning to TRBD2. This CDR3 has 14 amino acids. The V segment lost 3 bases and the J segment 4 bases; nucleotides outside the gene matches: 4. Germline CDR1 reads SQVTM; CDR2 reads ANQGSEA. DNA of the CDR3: TGCAGCGTTGACCCTAGCGGGAGTGCAGATACGCAGTATTTT. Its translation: CSVDPSGSADTQYF.

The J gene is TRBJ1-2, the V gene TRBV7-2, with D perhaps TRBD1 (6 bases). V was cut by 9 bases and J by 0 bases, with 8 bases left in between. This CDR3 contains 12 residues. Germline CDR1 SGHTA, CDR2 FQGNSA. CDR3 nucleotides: TGTGCCAGAAACAGGGCTAACTATGGCTACACCTTC. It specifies CARNRANYGYTF.

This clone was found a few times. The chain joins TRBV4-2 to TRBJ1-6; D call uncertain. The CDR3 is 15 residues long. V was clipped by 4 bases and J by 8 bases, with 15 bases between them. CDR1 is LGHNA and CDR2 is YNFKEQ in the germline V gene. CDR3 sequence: CASSPTEDGDSPLHF. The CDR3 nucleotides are TGTGCCAGCAGCCCGACCGAGGACGGCGATTCACCCCTCCACTTT.

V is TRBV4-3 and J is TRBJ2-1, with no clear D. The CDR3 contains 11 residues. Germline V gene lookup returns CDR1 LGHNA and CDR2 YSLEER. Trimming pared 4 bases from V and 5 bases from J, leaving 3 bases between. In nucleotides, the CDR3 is TGCGCCAGCAGCCTTAACAATGAGCAGTTCTTC. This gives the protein CASSLNNEQFF.

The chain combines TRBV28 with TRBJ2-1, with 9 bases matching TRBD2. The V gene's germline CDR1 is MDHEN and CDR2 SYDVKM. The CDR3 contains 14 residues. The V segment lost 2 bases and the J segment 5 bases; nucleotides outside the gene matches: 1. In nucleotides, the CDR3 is TGTGCCAGCAGTTTAGCGGGAGGGAACAATGAGCAGTTCTTC. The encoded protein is CASSLAGGNNEQFF.

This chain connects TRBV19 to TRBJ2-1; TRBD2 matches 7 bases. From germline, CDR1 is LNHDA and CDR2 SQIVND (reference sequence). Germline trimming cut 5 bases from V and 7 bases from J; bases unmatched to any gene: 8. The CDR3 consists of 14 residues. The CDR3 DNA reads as TGTGCCAGTAGTCCCCCTTGGGGGGGGAATGAGCAGTTCTTC. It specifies CASSPPWGGNEQFF.

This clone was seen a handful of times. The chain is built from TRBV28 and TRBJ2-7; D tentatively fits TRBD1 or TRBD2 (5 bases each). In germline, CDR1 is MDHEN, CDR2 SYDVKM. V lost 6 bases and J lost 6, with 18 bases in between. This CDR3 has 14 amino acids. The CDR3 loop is CASSPPGAVLEQYF. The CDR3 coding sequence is TGTGCCAGCAGCCCCCCCGGGGCAGTACTCGAGCAGTACTTC. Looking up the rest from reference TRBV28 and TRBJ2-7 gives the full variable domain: DVKVTQSSRYLVKRTGEKVFLECVQDMDHENMFWYRQDPGLGLRLIYFSYDVKMKEKGDIPEGYSVSREKKERFSLILESASTNQTSMYLCASSPPGAVLEQYFGPGTRLTVT.

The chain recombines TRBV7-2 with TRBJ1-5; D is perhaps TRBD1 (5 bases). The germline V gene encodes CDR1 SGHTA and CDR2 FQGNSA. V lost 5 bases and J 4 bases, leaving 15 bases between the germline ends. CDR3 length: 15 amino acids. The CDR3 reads CASSPGPDTNQPQHF. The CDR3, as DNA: TGTGCCAGCAGCCCGGGACCGGACACAAATCAGCCCCAGCATTTT.

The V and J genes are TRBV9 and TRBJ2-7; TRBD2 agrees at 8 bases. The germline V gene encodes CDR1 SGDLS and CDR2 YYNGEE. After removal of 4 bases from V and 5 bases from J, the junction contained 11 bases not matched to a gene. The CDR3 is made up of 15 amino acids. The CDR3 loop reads CASSPIGTSSHEQYF. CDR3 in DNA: TGTGCCAGCAGCCCAATAGGGACTAGTAGCCACGAGCAGTACTTC.

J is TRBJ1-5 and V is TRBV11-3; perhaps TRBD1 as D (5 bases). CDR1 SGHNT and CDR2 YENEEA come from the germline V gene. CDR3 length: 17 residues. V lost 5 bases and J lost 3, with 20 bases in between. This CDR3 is CASSEGLPPQANQPQHF. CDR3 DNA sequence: TGTGCCAGCAGCGAGGGCCTTCCCCCACAGGCCAATCAGCCCCAGCATTTT.